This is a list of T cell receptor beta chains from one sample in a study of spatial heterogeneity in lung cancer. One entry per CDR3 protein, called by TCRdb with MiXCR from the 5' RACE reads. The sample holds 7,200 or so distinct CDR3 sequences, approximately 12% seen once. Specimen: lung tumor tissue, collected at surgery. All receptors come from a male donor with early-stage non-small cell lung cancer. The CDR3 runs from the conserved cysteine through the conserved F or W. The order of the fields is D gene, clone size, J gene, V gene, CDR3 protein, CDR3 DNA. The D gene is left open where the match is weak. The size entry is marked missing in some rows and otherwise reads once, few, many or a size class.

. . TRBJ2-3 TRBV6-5 CASSYAMVGGKDTQYF TGTGCCAGCAGTTACGCCATGGTAGGAGGGAAGGATACGCAGTATTTT
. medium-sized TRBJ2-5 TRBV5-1 CASSLWGAQETQYF TGCGCCAGCAGCTTGTGGGGGGCGCAGGAGACCCAGTACTTC
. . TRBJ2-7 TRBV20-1 CSTQGLGSYEQYF TGCAGTACCCAGGGGTTAGGAAGTTACGAGCAGTACTTC
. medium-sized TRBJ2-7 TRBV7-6 CASSLGPRYEQYF TGTGCCAGCAGCTTAGGCCCACGCTACGAGCAGTACTTC
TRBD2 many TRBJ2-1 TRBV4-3 CASSQDVIREAGEYNEQFF TGCGCCAGCAGCCAAGATGTAATCCGGGAAGCGGGAGAGTACAATGAGCAGTTCTTC
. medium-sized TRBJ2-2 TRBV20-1 CSARVGTGELFF TGCAGTGCTAGAGTTGGAACCGGGGAGCTGTTTTTT
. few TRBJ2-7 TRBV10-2 CASSDYEQYF TGCGCCAGCAGTGACTACGAGCAGTACTTC
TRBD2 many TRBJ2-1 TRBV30 CAWRPGLAGGNSYNEQFF TGTGCCTGGAGGCCCGGGCTAGCGGGAGGGAACTCATACAATGAGCAGTTCTTC
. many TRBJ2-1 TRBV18 CASSPQGIPLGEQFF TGTGCCAGCTCTCCACAGGGAATTCCTTTGGGTGAGCAGTTCTTC
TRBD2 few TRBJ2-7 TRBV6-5 CASSWVAGGTKHEQYF TGTGCCAGCAGTTGGGTAGCGGGAGGGACTAAGCACGAGCAGTACTTC
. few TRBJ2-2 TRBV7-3 CASSLRSGTYTGELFF TGTGCCAGCAGCTTAAGATCCGGGACCTACACCGGGGAGCTGTTTTTT
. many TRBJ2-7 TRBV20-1 CSARDRGDLTYEQYF TGCAGTGCTAGAGATCGAGGAGACTTAACCTACGAGCAGTACTTC
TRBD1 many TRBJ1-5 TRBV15 CATSSGTGHQPQHF TGTGCCACCAGCAGTGGGACAGGCCATCAGCCCCAGCATTTT
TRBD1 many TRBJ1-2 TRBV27 CASSEGGWSGYTF TGTGCCAGCAGTGAAGGGGGCTGGAGTGGCTACACCTTC
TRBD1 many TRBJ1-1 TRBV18 CASSPGTGGIAEAFF TGTGCCAGCTCACCGGGCACAGGGGGCATCGCTGAAGCTTTCTTT
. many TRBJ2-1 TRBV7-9 CASHSSGTHNEQFF TGTGCCAGCCATTCCTCCGGGACACACAATGAGCAGTTCTTC
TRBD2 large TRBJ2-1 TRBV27 CASSLSSSGRASYNEQFF TGTGCCAGCAGTTTATCGTCTAGCGGGAGGGCCTCCTACAATGAGCAGTTCTTC
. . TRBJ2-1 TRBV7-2 CASSLAVGPYNEQFF TGTGCCAGCAGCTTAGCGGTTGGACCCTACAATGAGCAGTTCTTC
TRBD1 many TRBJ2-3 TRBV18 CASSPTGVADTQYF TGTGCCAGCTCTCCTACAGGGGTCGCAGATACGCAGTATTTT
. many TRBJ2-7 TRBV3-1 CASSLMLGEQYF TGTGCCAGCAGCCTCATGTTGGGGGAGCAGTACTTC
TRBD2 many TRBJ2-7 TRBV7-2 CASSPGTRAYEQYF TGTGCCAGCAGCCCCGGGACTAGAGCCTACGAGCAGTACTTC
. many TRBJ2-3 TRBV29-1 CSSARRGDGSDTQYF TGCAGCAGCGCCAGACGCGGGGACGGGTCAGATACGCAGTATTTT
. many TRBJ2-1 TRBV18 CASSPRQAAYNEQFF TGTGCCAGCTCACCACGGCAAGCGGCCTACAATGAGCAGTTCTTC
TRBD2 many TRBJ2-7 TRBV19 CASSIGLAGGSEQYF TGTGCCAGTAGTATAGGACTAGCGGGAGGAAGCGAGCAGTACTTC
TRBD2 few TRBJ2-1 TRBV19 CASSTFSGTSGDNEQFF TGTGCCAGTAGTACCTTCTCCGGGACTAGCGGGGACAATGAGCAGTTCTTC
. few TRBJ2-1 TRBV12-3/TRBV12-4 CASSYGPGDNEQFF TGTGCCAGCAGCTATGGACCGGGGGACAATGAGCAGTTCTTC
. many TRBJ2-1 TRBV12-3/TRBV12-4 CASSTREWGVNEQFF TGTGCCAGCAGTACCCGGGAGTGGGGGGTCAATGAGCAGTTCTTC
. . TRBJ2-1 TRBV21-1 CASSDRDLPYNEQFF TGTGCCAGCAGCGACCGGGACCTTCCATACAATGAGCAGTTCTTC
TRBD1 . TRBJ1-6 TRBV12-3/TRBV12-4 CASSLLGQGSNSPLHF TGTGCCAGCAGCCTGTTAGGACAGGGGAGTAATTCACCCCTCCACTTT